This entry concerns a single T cell receptor (beta chain). A much bigger clone sits one base away, suggesting this may be a read error. This sample is drawn from a study of regulatory T cells in long-lasting Graves disease. Documented time point: newly diagnosed GD, antithyroid drugs for less than 3 months. The TCR library was made from RNA that had been extracted from PBMCs in TRIzol. The TCR beta library used iRepertoire HTBI primers with Arm-PCR amplification of CDR3. TCRdb passed the multiplex PCR reads through MiXCR, listing each CDR3 protein once. The table lists about 530,000 distinct CDR3 sequences, 15% to 20% of them singletons, with approximately 25% in the top ten. The CDR3 runs 15 residues. The V end was cut by 6 bases, the J end by 7 bases, with 18 bases between. The same sample was also studied in work on T cells in Graves' hyperthyroidism and ophthalmopathy. This second study says: The HTBI primer set drove a first-round RT-PCR of the TCR CDR3.

The sequencing here drew on peripheral blood mononuclear cells (PBMCs), taken at new diagnosis, from a patient treated with antithyroid drugs. The TCR sequence derives from a middle-aged woman with Graves disease. V usage is TRBV12-3 or TRBV12-4 and J usage is TRBJ1-4; unclear D gene. CDR3 protein: CASSRGLTSSEKLFF. The CDR3 DNA reads as TGTGCCAGCAGCCGAGGGCTCACCTCAAGTGAAAAACTGTTTTTT.